The next 32 T cell receptor beta chains were all read from a single sample in a study of T cell responses to AZD1222 COVID-19 vaccine. Assay used: immunoSEQ multiplex PCR; TCRdb lists only in-frame clones, some missing. The data show 70,000 to 90,000 clones, roughly nine tenths seen once. The specimen comprised peripheral blood, sampled on day 0 of AZD1222 vaccination. These TCRs come from an adult in good health.

The V gene is TRBV10-3, the J gene TRBJ2-5, with TRBD2 matching over 12 bases. The CDR3 is made up of 14 amino acids. The V gene's germline CDR1 is ENHRY and CDR2 SYGVKD. V was pared by 5 bases and J by 5 bases, with 3 bases of the junction left unmatched. CDR3 region: CAISRLAGDETQYF. CDR3 DNA sequence: TGTGCCATCAGTAGACTAGCGGGGGATGAGACCCAGTACTTC.

V is TRBV3-1 (or the pseudogene TRBV3-2) and J is TRBJ1-6; the D is unclear. CDR3 length: 14 amino acids. The ends were cut back, 4 bases at V and 6 bases at J, with 10 bases in the middle. Germline-derived CDR1 and CDR2 are LGHDT and YNNKEL (reference sequence). CDR3 nucleotide sequence: TGTGCCAGCAGCCGAAACCAGGTTAATTCACCCCTCCACTTT. As protein: CASSRNQVNSPLHF.

The chain is built from TRBV19 and TRBJ2-1, with 9 bases aligning to TRBD1. Germline lookup yields CDR1 LNHDA and CDR2 SQIVND (reference sequence). This CDR3 spans 14 amino acids. The V gene end was trimmed by 10 bases and the J gene end by 3 bases; junction bases not matched to a gene: 7. The CDR3 region has the DNA TGTGCCACAAATCCGGGACAGGGCTACAATGAGCAGTTCTTC. Its protein product is CATNPGQGYNEQFF.

CDR3 protein: CASSGSAYEQYF. The CDR3 nucleotides read TGTGCCAGTAGCGGGAGCGCCTACGAGCAGTACTTC. This chain uses TRBV19 with TRBJ2-7; a possible D gene is TRBD2 (6 bases). V lost 6 bases and J lost 2, with 8 bases in between. The germline gives CDR1 LNHDA, CDR2 SQIVND (reference sequence). The CDR3 consists of 12 residues. Full variable domain (rest looked up from reference TRBV19 and TRBJ2-7): DGGITQSPKYLFRKEGQNVTLSCEQNLNHDAMYWYRQDPGQGLRLIYYSQIVNDFQKGDIAEGYSVSREKKESFPLTVTSAQKNPTAFYLCASSGSAYEQYFGPGTRLTVT.

V and J are TRBV27 and TRBJ2-5, with 7 bases aligning to TRBD2. The ends lost 0 bases at V and 3 bases at J; junction bases unmatched: 7. Germline values: CDR1 MNHEY, CDR2 SMNVEV (reference sequence). The CDR3 consists of 16 residues. This CDR3 reads CASSLSIASGEETQYF. CDR3 DNA: TGTGCCAGCAGTTTATCGATTGCTAGCGGAGAAGAGACCCAGTACTTC.

This clone has a handful of counts. The rearrangement uses TRBV7-9 and TRBJ1-5; D perhaps matches TRBD1 (6 bases). Germline V gives CDR1 SEHNR, CDR2 FQNEAQ (reference sequence). The CDR3 runs 13 residues. The CDR3, as DNA: TGTGCTACCCAGGGGCAGGTCAATCAGCCCCAGCATTTT. Its translation is CATQGQVNQPQHF.

This clone was picked up a small number of times. The chain joins TRBV6-5 to TRBJ2-7; 8 bases are a match to TRBD2. The V segment lost 7 bases and the J segment 1 base; nucleotides outside the gene matches: 9. CDR1 and CDR2 (germline): MNHEY, SVGAGI. The CDR3 is 15 amino acids. DNA of the CDR3: TGTGCCAGCACTACGAGCGGGGGAGAGTCCTACGAGCAGTACTTC. Translated: CASTTSGGESYEQYF.

The chain employs TRBV28 and TRBJ1-1, with TRBD1 as a possible D gene (6 bases). Trimming left V 8 bases short and J 6 bases short, with 16 bases between. Germline lookup yields CDR1 MDHEN and CDR2 SYDVKM. This CDR3 has 13 amino acids. As DNA, the CDR3 is TGTGCCAGCCTGAGGCACAGGGCGGCTGAAGCTTTCTTT. Residues: CASLRHRAAEAFF. The complete variable domain, with remaining parts taken from reference TRBV28 and TRBJ1-1, reads DVKVTQSSRYLVKRTGEKVFLECVQDMDHENMFWYRQDPGLGLRLIYFSYDVKMKEKGDIPEGYSVSREKKERFSLILESASTNQTSMYLCASLRHRAAEAFFGQGTRLTVV.

The chain has TRBV5-1 and TRBJ2-5; no firm D call. This CDR3 has 13 residues. Germline V gives CDR1 SGHRS, CDR2 YFSETQ. The V gene lost 4 bases and the J gene lost 4 bases, with 11 bases spanning the gap. CDR3 sequence: CASSRWGPETQYF. The CDR3 DNA follows: TGCGCCAGCAGCAGATGGGGTCCAGAGACCCAGTACTTC.

The V gene is TRBV15, the J gene TRBJ1-5, with D possibly being TRBD1 (5 bases). V lost 4 bases, J lost 0 bases, and 13 bases lay in between. Germline CDR1 LNHNV, CDR2 YYDKDF (reference sequence). The CDR3 runs 16 residues. In nucleotides, the CDR3 is TGTGCCACCAGCACCAAGGGGAGTCATAGCAATCAGCCCCAGCATTTT. This sequence encodes CATSTKGSHSNQPQHF.

The J gene is TRBJ2-1, the V gene TRBV10-2, with 10 positions matching TRBD2. The CDR3 loop spans 15 amino acids. Germline assignment: CDR1 WSHSY and CDR2 SAAADI. J lost 4 bases, V lost 8 bases, and 8 bases had no gene match. CDR3 amino acids: CASGNVAGGYNEQFF. CDR3 nucleotide sequence: TGCGCCAGCGGTAACGTAGCGGGAGGTTACAATGAGCAGTTCTTC.

The chain is built from TRBV5-1 and TRBJ2-7; 7 bases fit TRBD2. CDR3 size: 15 residues. V lost 2 bases, J lost 0 bases, and 5 bases stayed unmatched. Germline CDR1 reads SGHRS; CDR2 reads YFSETQ. CDR3 nucleotides: TGCGCCAGCAGCTTAGAAGCGGGAAACTCCTACGAGCAGTACTTC. Its translation: CASSLEAGNSYEQYF.

V is TRBV19 and J is TRBJ2-7, with D possibly TRBD2 on 6 matching bases. V was shortened by 10 bases and J by 7 bases, with 23 bases between the two germline ends. Germline-derived CDR1 and CDR2 are LNHDA and SQIVND (reference sequence). The CDR3 is 14 amino acids. CDR3: CATSAGRAIGEQYF. In nucleotides, the CDR3 is TGTGCCACCTCGGCGGGACGGGCAATAGGGGAGCAGTACTTC.

The chain recombines TRBV5-1 with TRBJ2-3, with 9 bases that match TRBD2. V lost 5 bases to trimming and J lost 2 bases; unmatched junction nucleotides: 6. Germline V gene sequence: CDR1 SGHRS, CDR2 YFSETQ. This CDR3 is 15 amino acids long. CDR3 nucleotide sequence: TGCGCCAGCAGTAACCTAGCGGGGTCCACAGATACGCAGTATTTT. Its protein product is CASSNLAGSTDTQYF.

This sequence joins TRBV25-1 and TRBJ1-1, with a possible D match to TRBD1 (5 bases). This CDR3 comprises 13 residues. The V end lost 6 bases, the J end lost 8 bases, and 16 bases lay between the germline ends. Looked up from germline, CDR1 is MGHDK and CDR2 is SYGVNS. The CDR3 DNA reads TGTGCCAGCAGCCCCTTGGGGCCCTCGGAAGCTTTCTTT. Protein product: CASSPLGPSEAFF.

The chain recombines TRBV14 with TRBJ2-5; maybe TRBD2 (6 bases). The ends were cut back, 1 base at V and 5 bases at J, with 17 bases in the middle. CDR3 size: 16 residues. Germline values: CDR1 SGHDN, CDR2 FVKESK. The CDR3 coding sequence is TGTGCCAGCAGCCAAGCCGCGACACAGGCGGGGGAGACCCAGTACTTC. This translates into CASSQAATQAGETQYF.

The chain couples TRBV30 to TRBJ2-5; D tentatively reads TRBD1 or TRBD2 (5 bases each). Per germline, CDR1 GTSNPN and CDR2 SVGIG (reference sequence). With 1 base removed from V and 5 bases from J, the gap between germline ends came to 8 bases. This CDR3 contains 12 residues. This CDR3 reads CAWSGGAETQYF. The CDR3, as DNA: TGTGCCTGGAGTGGAGGGGCCGAGACCCAGTACTTC. Using reference TRBV30 and TRBJ2-5 for the parts outside the CDR3, the full variable domain is SQTIHQWPATLVQPVGSPLSLECTVEGTSNPNLYWYRQAAGRGLQLLFYSVGIGQISSEVPQNLSASRPQDRQFILSSKKLLLSDSGFYLCAWSGGAETQYFGPGTRLLVL.

As to this clone: Mismatch with germline at one junction end may stem from a read error. The chain uses TRBV24-1 and TRBJ2-5; D uncertain. Germline V gene lookup returns CDR1 KGHDR and CDR2 SFDVKD. This CDR3 has 12 residues. The CDR3 DNA follows: TGTGCCACCAGTGATCACCATGAGACCCAGTACTTC. This codes for CATSDHHETQYF.

The chain uses TRBV24-1 and TRBJ1-3; a possible D gene is TRBD1 (5 bases). This CDR3 has 16 amino acids. Germline lookup yields CDR1 KGHDR and CDR2 SFDVKD. Trimming took 4 bases from V and 0 from J, leaving 12 bases between them. The CDR3 protein is CATSDDRSGSGNTIYF. The CDR3 DNA follows: TGTGCCACCAGTGACGACAGAAGTGGCTCTGGAAACACCATATATTTT.

J is TRBJ2-7 and V is TRBV5-4; D ambiguous. The length of the CDR3 is 14 residues. Germline V lookup: CDR1 SGHNT, CDR2 YYREEE (reference sequence). V dropped 0 bases and J dropped 0 bases, with 7 bases sitting between them. The CDR3 DNA sequence: TGTGCCAGCAGCTTGGCGTCGGGCTCCTACGAGCAGTACTTC. It codes for CASSLASGSYEQYF. Supplemented by reference TRBV5-4 and TRBJ2-7, the full variable domain reads ETGVTQSPTHLIKTRGQQVTLRCSSQSGHNTVSWYQQALGQGPQFIFQYYREEENGRGNFPPRFSGLQFPNYSSELNVNALELDDSALYLCASSLASGSYEQYFGPGTRLTVT.

The chain links TRBV6-5 to TRBJ2-7; either TRBD1 or TRBD2 may supply D (5 bases each). The CDR3 spans 15 residues. Germline CDR1 is MNHEY and CDR2 is SVGAGI. V gave up 0 bases and J gave up 5 bases, with 14 bases separating them. Written as DNA, the CDR3 is TGTGCCAGCAGTTACTCGGGACGGACCAACGACGAGCAGTACTTC. It codes for CASSYSGRTNDEQYF.

The chain joins TRBV5-8 to TRBJ1-1, with D perhaps TRBD1 (5 bases). Trimming pared 0 bases from V and 0 bases from J, leaving 12 bases between. In germline, CDR1 is SGHTS, CDR2 YDEGEE. This CDR3 is built from 16 residues. CDR3 amino acids: CASSLGKGRLNTEAFF. CDR3 in DNA: TGTGCCAGCAGCTTGGGTAAGGGACGGTTGAACACTGAAGCTTTCTTT.

V usage is TRBV5-4 and J usage is TRBJ2-5; D remains ambiguous. The germline V and J ends were trimmed by 4 bases and 2 bases, with 12 bases remaining between them. Germline assignment: CDR1 SGHNT and CDR2 YYREEE (reference sequence). CDR3 length equals 14 residues. As DNA, the CDR3 is TGTGCCAGCAGCGCCAAGCTGGGTCAAGAGACCCAGTACTTC. Its protein product is CASSAKLGQETQYF.

V usage is TRBV28 and J usage is TRBJ1-5; weak D call: TRBD1 (6 bases). The CDR3 totals 15 residues. Germline-derived CDR1 and CDR2 are MDHEN and SYDVKM. Trimming stripped 2 bases from V and 7 bases from J, with 15 bases between. The CDR3 DNA is TGTGCCAGCAGTTTAGCCGGGGGCTTAGGGCAGCCCCAGCATTTT. Amino acids: CASSLAGGLGQPQHF.

CDR3 sequence reads: CASSSLPGDKQYF. CDR3 bases: TGCGCCAGCAGTAGCCTACCGGGGGACAAGCAGTACTTC. The chain recombines TRBV5-1 with TRBJ2-7, with D perhaps being TRBD1 or TRBD2 (6 bases each). There are 13 residues in the CDR3. The ends were cut back, 5 bases at V and 8 bases at J, with 17 bases in the middle. Germline lookup yields CDR1 SGHRS and CDR2 YFSETQ.

The chain combines TRBV5-6 with TRBJ2-2, with a possible D match to TRBD2 (7 bases). Trimming took 1 base from V and 7 from J, leaving 17 bases between them. The CDR3 spans 16 residues. Germline V CDR1 and CDR2: SGHDT, YYEEEE. This CDR3 is CASSLRPSGGGGELFF. The DNA of the CDR3 is TGTGCCAGCAGCTTGCGCCCGTCGGGGGGCGGCGGGGAGCTGTTTTTT.

This chain connects TRBV27 to TRBJ2-7, with D uncertain. The CDR3 loop spans 14 amino acids. CDR1 and CDR2 from the germline V gene are MNHEY and SMNVEV (reference sequence). The germline V and J ends were trimmed by 2 bases and 5 bases, with 13 bases remaining between them. The CDR3 region has the DNA TGTGCCAGCAGTTTAAGTGTGGGTAACAACGAGCAGTACTTC. Translating gives CASSLSVGNNEQYF.

The count of this clone is one. The genes are TRBV3-1 (or the pseudogene TRBV3-2) and TRBJ1-1, with 7 bases fitting TRBD1. The CDR3 contains 17 residues. The germline gives CDR1 LGHDT, CDR2 YNNKEL (reference sequence). Trimming removed 4 bases from V and 4 bases from J; junction bases left unmatched: 15. CDR3: CASSPRDRVWSRTEAFF. CDR3 nucleotide sequence: TGTGCCAGCAGCCCCCGGGACAGAGTTTGGAGTCGCACTGAAGCTTTCTTT.

The CDR3 DNA reads TGTGCCATCAGTAGGCGGGCGGAGTCCGGGTCACCCCTCCACTTT. Translating gives CAISRRAESGSPLHF. This rearrangement joins TRBV10-3 to TRBJ1-6; D gene unclear. V lost 5 bases to trimming and J lost 10 bases, with 18 bases between them. Germline-derived CDR1 and CDR2 are ENHRY and SYGVKD. This CDR3 has 15 amino acids.

This clone was seen a single time. V gene TRBV7-2 combines with J gene TRBJ2-2; D remains unclear. The CDR3 sequence is 14 residues long. Germline loops: CDR1 SGHTA, CDR2 FQGNSA. Trimming cost V 1 base and J 4 bases, with 7 bases left between them. The CDR3 DNA is TGTGCCAGCAGCTTAGGGTTAAGCACCGGGGAGCTGTTTTTT. As protein: CASSLGLSTGELFF.

The rearrangement links TRBV6-1 to TRBJ1-3; D gene ambiguous. V was trimmed by 1 base and J by 0 bases, leaving 10 bases between them. The germline CDR1 and CDR2 sequences are MNHNS and SASEGT. The CDR3 has 16 residues. The chain's CDR3 is CASSEDEGRSGNTIYF. The CDR3 DNA reads as TGTGCCAGCAGTGAAGATGAAGGGCGCTCTGGAAACACCATATATTTT.

CDR3 bases: TGTGCCAGCAGTGAAGCAAGCGGGAGCGGTATATACGAGCAGTACTTC. Its translation is CASSEASGSGIYEQYF. This sequence joins TRBV6-1 and TRBJ2-7; 8 bases line up with TRBD2. Germline V lookup: CDR1 MNHNS, CDR2 SASEGT. Trimming cost V 0 bases and J 4 bases; bases outside gene matches: 8. CDR3 length equals 16 residues.